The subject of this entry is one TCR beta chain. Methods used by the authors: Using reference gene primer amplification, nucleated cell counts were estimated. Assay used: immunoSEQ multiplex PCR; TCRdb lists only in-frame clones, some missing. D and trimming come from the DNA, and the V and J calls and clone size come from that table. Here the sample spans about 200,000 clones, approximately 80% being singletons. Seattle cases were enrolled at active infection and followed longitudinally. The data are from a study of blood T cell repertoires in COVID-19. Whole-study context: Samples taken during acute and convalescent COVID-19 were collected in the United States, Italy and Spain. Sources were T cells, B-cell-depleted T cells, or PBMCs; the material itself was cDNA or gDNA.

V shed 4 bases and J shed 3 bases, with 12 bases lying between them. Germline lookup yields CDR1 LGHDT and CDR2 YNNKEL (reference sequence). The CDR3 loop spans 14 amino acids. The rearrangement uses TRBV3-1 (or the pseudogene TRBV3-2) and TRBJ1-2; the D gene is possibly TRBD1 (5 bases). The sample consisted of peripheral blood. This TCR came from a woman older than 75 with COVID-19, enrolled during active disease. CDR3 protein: CASSLPGLDYGYTF. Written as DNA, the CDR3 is TGTGCCAGCAGCCTCCCAGGGTTGGACTATGGCTACACCTTC.